These 14 T cell receptor beta chains came from one sample sequenced in a study of T cell clonality in common variable immunodeficiency. The data were produced by immunoSEQ multiplex PCR, yet TCRdb's version contains in-frame clones alone and is incomplete. This sample carries 50,000 to 55,000 clones, none of them present only once. The source material was peripheral blood mononuclear cells. The receptor set was obtained from a person aged 18 to 69 in good health.

This clone came up many times. Sequence at one end of the junction differs from germline and may be a read error. CDR3 bases read: TGCGCCAGCAGCCAAGGACAGTGGGAGACC. Translated, it gives CASSQGQWET. The whole CDR3 protein reads CASSQGQWETQYF. The chain joins TRBV4-2 to TRBJ2-5, with TRBD1 as a possible D gene (6 bases). The read ends 3 residues shy of where the CDR3 ends; the end is completed using the germline J gene. CDR3 size: 13 residues. Germline CDR1 reads LGHNA; CDR2 reads YNFKEQ.

About this clone itself: The CDR3 end lies 3 residues beyond the end of the read and is filled in from the germline J gene. The chain combines TRBV30 with TRBJ2-3; 8 bases are shared with TRBD1. Germline V CDR1 and CDR2: GTSNPN, SVGIG (reference sequence). CDR3 length: 14 residues. The sequenced part of the CDR3 DNA is TGTGCCTGGAGCCCTACAGGGGGAATAGAGGCG. It yields the protein CAWSPTGGIEA. The CDR3, in full, reads CAWSPTGGIEAQYF.

This clone has a handful of counts. With a much larger clone just one base away, this may be a read error. The read ends 3 residues shy of where the CDR3 ends; the end is completed using the germline J gene. This sample includes further DNA sequences coding for the same CDR3. The chain couples TRBV18 to TRBJ1-3; TRBD1 is a possible D gene (5 bases). Germline lookup yields CDR1 KGHSH and CDR2 LQKENI. This CDR3 comprises 14 residues. CDR3 loop: CASSQQASGNTIYF. The sequenced part of the CDR3 DNA is TGTGCCAGCTCACAACAGGCATCTGGAAACACG.

Details on this clone: The read finishes 3 residues shy of the CDR3 end, and the germline J gene is used to complete it. The chain employs TRBV6-2 or TRBV6-3 and TRBJ1-4, with D perhaps TRBD1 (5 bases). This CDR3 contains 13 residues. Germline V gives CDR1 MNHEY, CDR2 SVGEGT. CDR3 sequence: CASSYSGANVLFF. CDR3 bases read: TGTGCCAGCAGTTACTCTGGGGCCAACGTA.

This clone was seen many times. The read terminates 3 residues before the CDR3 end, so the remaining end is supplied by the germline J gene. This chain links TRBV6-1 with TRBJ1-6; 7 bases line up with TRBD1. The trim removed 2 bases at V and 5 bases at J, leaving 6 bases unmatched. The germline V gene has CDR1 MNHNS and CDR2 SASEGT. This CDR3 region has 16 residues. The part of the CDR3 DNA that was read is TGTGCCAGCAGTGAAAGTTGGGACAGCGATAATTCACCC. Its translation: CASSESWDSDNSP. The full CDR3 sequence reads CASSESWDSDNSPLHF.

This clone was counted many times. The covered CDR3 bases are TGTGCCAGCAGCGGTCCGGGGATTCTGTACTACGAG. Its protein is CASSGPGILYYE. The complete CDR3 protein is CASSGPGILYYEQYF. The genes are TRBV7-9 and TRBJ2-7; possibly TRBD2 for D (5 bases). The sequenced fragment ends 3 residues before the CDR3 boundary, so the rest is inferred from the germline J gene. Trimming cost V 5 bases and J 3 bases, with 17 bases left between them. This CDR3 has 15 residues. Germline CDR1 is SEHNR and CDR2 is FQNEAQ (reference sequence).

This clone was seen many times. From the germline J gene comes the end of the CDR3, since the read stops 3 residues before it. This chain connects TRBV20-1 to TRBJ2-7; 10 nucleotides match TRBD2. J gave up 0 bases and V 6 bases, and 11 bases lay outside the gene matches. CDR1 DFQATT and CDR2 SNEGSKA come from the germline V gene (reference sequence). The CDR3 consists of 16 residues. CDR3 loop: CSAQGPLAGVSYEQYF. Incomplete CDR3 DNA: TGCAGTGCCCAAGGGCCTCTAGCGGGGGTCTCCTACGAG.

About this clone: Read data end 3 residues before the CDR3 end; the end is taken from the germline J gene. This rearrangement joins TRBV5-1 to TRBJ1-2, with TRBD1 identical over 7 bases. The CDR3 totals 15 residues. Germline CDR1 SGHRS, CDR2 YFSETQ. Losses at the gene ends were 7 bases for V and 4 bases for J; bases not matched to a gene: 13. CDR3 sequence reads: CASEDPQTGSYGYTF. CDR3 bases read: TGCGCCAGCGAGGACCCTCAGACAGGGAGCTATGGC. Based on the CDR3 plus reference TRBV5-1 and TRBJ1-2, the full variable domain is KAGVTQTPRYLIKTRGQQVTLSCSPISGHRSVSWYQQTPGQGLQFLFEYFSETQRNKGNFPGRFSGRQFSNSRSEMNVSTLELGDSALYLCASEDPQTGSYGYTFGSGTRLTVV.

This clone was seen at least ten times. The read is 3 residues too short to cover the CDR3 end, so that end is filled in from the germline J gene. The chain uses TRBV6-1 and TRBJ1-1, with a tentative D call TRBD1 (6 bases). The germline V gene encodes CDR1 MNHNS and CDR2 SASEGT. The ends were cut back, 2 bases at V and 7 bases at J, with 20 bases in the middle. The CDR3 extends over 16 amino acids. CDR3 bases read: TGTGCCAGCAGTGAACTGGATGTTTCGACAGGAATTGAA. It is translated as CASSELDVSTGIE. The whole CDR3 sequence is CASSELDVSTGIEAFF.

This clone was recorded at least ten times. The CDR3 end lies 3 residues beyond the end of the read and is filled in from the germline J gene. The rearrangement links TRBV7-2 to TRBJ1-2; tentative D call: TRBD1 (5 bases). Germline lookup yields CDR1 SGHTA and CDR2 FQGNSA. Trimming took off 3 bases at V and 3 bases at J, with 11 bases between the two ends. The CDR3 covers 14 residues. CDR3 residues: CASSLSGGDYGYTF. The sequenced CDR3 bases are TGTGCCAGCAGCTTGTCGGGGGGTGACTATGGC.

This clone was counted many times. Read sequence stops 3 residues before the CDR3 end, and the germline J gene provides the missing end. The chain joins TRBV19 to TRBJ1-1; TRBD1 matches at 7 bases. V trimming: 8 bases; J trimming: 4 bases; junction bases outside the gene matches: 7. CDR1 LNHDA and CDR2 SQIVND come from the germline V gene (reference sequence). The CDR3 is 13 residues long. The CDR3 loop reads CASSTGKSTEAFF. The sequenced part of the CDR3 DNA is TGTGCCAGTTCGACAGGGAAGAGCACTGAA.

This CDR3 is CASSGRTNEKLFF. The DNA read from the CDR3 is TGTGCCAGCAGTGGACGGACTAATGAAAAG. This chain uses TRBV11-2 with TRBJ2-2; tentative D call: TRBD2 (6 bases). Read data end 3 residues before the CDR3 end; the end is taken from the germline J gene. Germline CDR1 and CDR2: SGHAT and FQNNGV. This CDR3 has 13 amino acids.

Comments on this clone: The read gets to within 3 residues of the CDR3 end, and the germline J gene fills in the rest. The chain is built from TRBV20-1 and TRBJ1-2; TRBD1 matches 8 bases. The CDR3 extends over 13 amino acids. Trimming took 0 bases from V and 4 from J; bases not matched to a gene: 1. Germline-derived CDR1 and CDR2 are DFQATT and SNEGSKA (reference sequence). The CDR3 bases that were read are TGCAGTGCTAGAGATACAGGGGGCTATGGC. Translation: CSARDTGGYG. The full CDR3 reads CSARDTGGYGYTF.

This clone was seen repeatedly, ten times or more. Read sequence stops 3 residues before the CDR3 end, and the germline J gene provides the missing end. This chain connects TRBV19 to TRBJ1-5; D unresolved. V lost 5 bases to trimming and J lost 0 bases, with 11 bases between them. Germline CDR1 and CDR2: LNHDA and SQIVND (reference sequence). The length of the CDR3 is 15 residues. The CDR3 sequence: CASSVTEYSNQPQHF. Partial CDR3 DNA: TGTGCCAGTAGTGTGACTGAATATAGCAATCAGCCC.